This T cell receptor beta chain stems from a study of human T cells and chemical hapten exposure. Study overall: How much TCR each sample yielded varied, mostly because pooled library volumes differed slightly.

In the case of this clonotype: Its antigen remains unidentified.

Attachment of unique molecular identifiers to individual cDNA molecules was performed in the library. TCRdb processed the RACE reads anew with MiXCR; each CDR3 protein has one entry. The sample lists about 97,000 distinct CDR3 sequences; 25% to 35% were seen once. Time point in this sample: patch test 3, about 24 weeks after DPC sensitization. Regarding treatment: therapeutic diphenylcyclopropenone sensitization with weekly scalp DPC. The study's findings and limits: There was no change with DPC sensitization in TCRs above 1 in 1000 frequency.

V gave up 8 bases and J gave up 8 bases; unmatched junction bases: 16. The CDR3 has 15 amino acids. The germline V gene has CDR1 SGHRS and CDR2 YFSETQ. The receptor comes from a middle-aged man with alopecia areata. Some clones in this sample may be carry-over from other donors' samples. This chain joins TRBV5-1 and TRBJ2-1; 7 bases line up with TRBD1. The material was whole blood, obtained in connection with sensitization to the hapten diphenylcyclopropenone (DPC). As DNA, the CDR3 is TGCGCCAGTTCCAGGGGTGGACAGGCCGGGGATGAGCAGTTCTTC. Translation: CASSRGGQAGDEQFF.